The 20 T cell receptor beta chains presented below share a single source sample, sequenced in a study of T cells in Graves' hyperthyroidism and ophthalmopathy. Amplified TCR beta CDR3 regions derived from RNA transcripts. HTBI primers drove first-round RT-PCR of the TCR CDR3. A single record per CDR3 protein comes from TCRdb applying MiXCR to the multiplex PCR reads. Of about 420,000 distinct CDR3 sequences in the sample, around a sixth were seen once. Sequencing used blood. The receptors were sampled from a woman aged 18-29 years with Graves' hyperthyroidism.

This clonotype was seen only a few times. The CDR3 sequence: CASSQWRSNEKLFF. The DNA of the CDR3 is TGTGCCAGCAGCCAATGGCGGAGTAATGAAAAACTGTTTTTT. The chain has TRBV14 and TRBJ1-4; D is undetermined. V lost 2 bases, J lost 4 bases, and 8 bases lay in between. Germline-derived CDR1 and CDR2 are SGHDN and FVKESK. The CDR3 has 14 residues.

At least ten counts were recorded for this clonotype. The chain couples TRBV6-1 to TRBJ1-1, with 8 bases identical to TRBD1. CDR1 is MNHNS and CDR2 is SASEGT in the germline V gene. There are 13 residues in the CDR3. V was clipped by 6 bases and J by 4 bases; unmatched bases: 4. CDR3 loop: CASRAGGLTEAFF. The CDR3 nucleotides read TGTGCCAGCAGAGCAGGGGGCCTCACTGAAGCTTTCTTT.

This clonotype was found a few times. V usage is TRBV9 and J usage is TRBJ2-5, with D tentatively TRBD2 (5 bases). The CDR3 consists of 16 residues. Trimming left V 0 bases short and J 2 bases short, with 14 bases between. Germline assignment: CDR1 SGDLS and CDR2 YYNGEE. The CDR3 DNA is TGTGCCAGCAGCGTAGTTCCTAGCTCCGGGCAAGAGACCCAGTACTTC. This sequence encodes CASSVVPSSGQETQYF.

This clonotype was seen repeatedly, ten times or more. This chain joins TRBV28 and TRBJ2-6; D is unresolved. The CDR3 has 16 residues. V lost 7 bases and J 0 bases, leaving 13 bases between the germline ends. Germline-derived CDR1 and CDR2 are MDHEN and SYDVKM. CDR3 loop: CASTQTLTSGANVLTF. The DNA of the CDR3 is TGTGCCAGCACTCAGACACTCACCTCTGGGGCCAACGTCCTGACTTTC.

Remarks on this clonotype: A clone one base away is much larger, so this may be a read error. The chain couples TRBV24-1 to TRBJ2-1; TRBD1 is a possible D gene (6 bases). The V gene's germline CDR1 is KGHDR and CDR2 SFDVKD. V shed 5 bases and J shed 5 bases, with 18 bases lying between them. The CDR3 loop spans 16 amino acids. The CDR3: CATSAADRTTHNEQFF. As DNA, the CDR3 is TGTGCCACCAGTGCTGCCGACAGGACCACCCACAATGAGCAGTTCTTC.

The J gene is TRBJ1-6, the V gene TRBV19; 8 bases are a match to TRBD1. The CDR3 has 13 amino acids. The junction had 4 bases not matched to a gene; V was cut back by 11 bases and J by 4 bases. Germline CDR1 and CDR2: LNHDA and SQIVND (reference sequence). The DNA of the CDR3 is TGTGCCTCCAGGGACAGGTATAATTCACCCCTCCACTTT. Amino acids: CASRDRYNSPLHF. The variable domain in full, with the rest retrieved from reference TRBV19 and TRBJ1-6, is DGGITQSPKYLFRKEGQNVTLSCEQNLNHDAMYWYRQDPGQGLRLIYYSQIVNDFQKGDIAEGYSVSREKKESFPLTVTSAQKNPTAFYLCASRDRYNSPLHFGNGTRLTVT.

This clonotype was recorded a few times. The chain uses TRBV20-1 and TRBJ2-7; D is unresolved. Germline CDR1 reads DFQATT; CDR2 reads SNEGSKA (reference sequence). The CDR3 spans 13 residues. The germline V and J ends were trimmed by 1 base and 3 bases, with 10 bases remaining between them. The CDR3 is CSARGAANYEQYF. In DNA form, the CDR3 reads TGCAGTGCTAGAGGAGCAGCAAACTACGAGCAGTACTTC.

This clonotype was seen a handful of times. This rearrangement joins TRBV9 to TRBJ1-2, with a weak D call TRBD1 (5 bases). The CDR3 is made up of 15 amino acids. CDR1 is SGDLS, CDR2 YYNGEE, per germline. Trimming took off 1 base at V and 3 bases at J, with 13 bases between the two ends. The CDR3 is CASSVLTAGDYGYTF. CDR3 in DNA: TGTGCCAGCAGCGTACTAACGGCGGGGGACTATGGCTACACCTTC.

In this sample, this clonotype turned up many times. The chain combines TRBV7-2 with TRBJ2-5; the match to TRBD1 covers 12 bases. Trimming at V came to 4 bases and at J to 5 bases, leaving 5 bases not matched to a gene. There are 15 residues in the CDR3. Germline CDR1 is SGHTA and CDR2 is FQGNSA. The CDR3 reads CASSSVGTGGETQYF. DNA for the CDR3: TGTGCCAGCAGCTCCGTGGGGACAGGGGGCGAGACCCAGTACTTC. Full variable domain (missing parts from reference TRBV7-2 and TRBJ2-5): GAGVSQSPSNKVTEKGKDVELRCDPISGHTALYWYRQSLGQGLEFLIYFQGNSAPDKSGLPSDRFSAERTGGSVSTLTIQRTQQEDSAVYLCASSSVGTGGETQYFGPGTRLLVL.

The V call is TRBV6-2 or TRBV6-3, the J call TRBJ1-1; 11 positions agree with TRBD1. Germline trimming cut 3 bases from V and 4 bases from J; bases unmatched to any gene: 10. This CDR3 has 17 residues. CDR1 and CDR2 (germline): MNHEY, SVGEGT. DNA for the CDR3: TGTGCCAGCAGTTATCGGTCTAGGACAGGGGGCGGCACTGAAGCTTTCTTT. Translation gives CASSYRSRTGGGTEAFF.

This clonotype was counted many times. This chain joins TRBV2 and TRBJ1-3, with D perhaps TRBD1 (5 bases). Trimming removed 8 bases from V and 4 bases from J, with 18 bases in between. CDR3 length: 15 residues. CDR1 and CDR2 from the germline V gene are SNHLY and FYNNEI. The CDR3 DNA reads as TGTGCCAGCGTTGAAAGGGCAGGGTCCGGAAACACCATATATTTT. This encodes CASVERAGSGNTIYF. Using reference TRBV2 and TRBJ1-3 for the parts outside the CDR3, the full variable domain is EPEVTQTPSHQVTQMGQEVILRCVPISNHLYFYWYRQILGQKVEFLVSFYNNEISEKSEIFDDQFSVERPDGSNFTLKIRSTKLEDSAMYFCASVERAGSGNTIYFGEGSWLTVV.

This clonotype was observed at least ten times. The chain links TRBV2 to TRBJ2-7, with 9 bases aligning to TRBD2. The V gene end was trimmed by 6 bases and the J gene end by 6 bases; junction bases not matched to a gene: 15. The CDR3 consists of 16 residues. The germline V gene has CDR1 SNHLY and CDR2 FYNNEI. CDR3 region: CASSLVRLADSPEQYF. CDR3 nucleotides: TGTGCCAGCAGCCTGGTCCGACTAGCGGACTCTCCCGAGCAGTACTTC.

This clonotype occurred a few times. The genes are TRBV5-4 and TRBJ2-7; a possible D gene is TRBD1 (5 bases). V shed 0 bases and J shed 3 bases, with 10 bases lying between them. The CDR3 extends over 14 amino acids. Germline assignment: CDR1 SGHNT and CDR2 YYREEE (reference sequence). CDR3 residues: CASSLDLDSYEQYF. CDR3 in DNA: TGTGCCAGCAGCTTGGATCTCGACAGCTACGAGCAGTACTTC.

The sample holds one count of this clonotype. This rearrangement joins TRBV24-1 to TRBJ2-1, with 8 bases fitting TRBD2. From germline, CDR1 is KGHDR and CDR2 SFDVKD. V dropped 6 bases and J dropped 9; count of bases not matched to a gene: 12. The CDR3 consists of 15 residues. The DNA of the CDR3 is TGTGCCACCAGTTCCCCGGGAGGGCCTTCGGTTGAGCAGTTCTTC. This codes for CATSSPGGPSVEQFF.

This clonotype turned up a few times. The chain recombines TRBV7-2 with TRBJ2-5, with no clear D. The CDR3 contains 14 residues. CDR1 and CDR2 from the germline V gene are SGHTA and FQGNSA. Between the trimmed V and J ends, which lost 4 bases and 3 bases, there was a span of 12 bases. The CDR3 loop reads CASSSVKMEETQYF. As DNA, the CDR3 is TGTGCCAGCAGCTCCGTAAAAATGGAAGAGACCCAGTACTTC.

The table lists this clonotype with many counts. The rearrangement joins TRBV6-5 to TRBJ1-1, with TRBD1 identical over 7 bases. Germline V gene lookup returns CDR1 MNHEY and CDR2 SVGAGI. The CDR3 covers 18 residues. V gave up 1 base and J gave up 0 bases; unmatched junction bases: 11. Here the CDR3 DNA reads TGTGCCAGCAGTTACTGGACAGGAATTGGAGGCATGAACACTGAAGCTTTCTTT. It encodes CASSYWTGIGGMNTEAFF.

This clonotype came up many times. The chain combines TRBV15 with TRBJ2-3, with no clear D. Germline V gene data show CDR1 as LNHNV and CDR2 as YYDKDF (reference sequence). V lost 0 bases, J lost 1 base, and 11 bases lay in between. The CDR3 runs to 16 residues. The CDR3 spells CATSREKRGGTDTQYF. The CDR3 nucleotides read TGTGCCACCAGCAGAGAAAAGCGAGGAGGCACAGATACGCAGTATTTT.

This clonotype was seen ten or more times. This chain joins TRBV20-1 and TRBJ2-1; 11 positions match TRBD2. V shed 0 bases, J shed 2 bases, and the junction held 3 bases outside the gene matches. The CDR3 spans 16 residues. CDR1 and CDR2 (germline): DFQATT, SNEGSKA (reference sequence). The DNA for the CDR3 is TGCAGTGCTAGAGATGGGACTAGCGGAACCTACAATGAGCAGTTCTTC. Protein: CSARDGTSGTYNEQFF.

The sample holds many counts of this clonotype. The chain employs TRBV6-6 and TRBJ1-6, with D hard to call. The CDR3 has 14 residues. V was cut by 1 base and J by 10 bases, with 11 bases left in between. Germline CDR1 and CDR2: MNHNY and SVGAGI (reference sequence). The CDR3 region has the DNA TGTGCCAGCAGTTACTTCTCCACGGGGTCACCCCTCCACTTT. It translates to CASSYFSTGSPLHF.

This clonotype was seen ten or more times. The chain joins TRBV5-1 to TRBJ2-2, with D unclear. CDR1 and CDR2 from the germline V gene are SGHRS and YFSETQ. Trimming stripped 5 bases from V and 3 bases from J, with 20 bases between. The CDR3 spans 17 residues. CDR3 nucleotide sequence: TGCGCCAGCAGTCCCCCCCACCGGTATAGGGACACCGGGGAGCTGTTTTTT. This sequence encodes CASSPPHRYRDTGELFF. Looking up the rest from reference TRBV5-1 and TRBJ2-2 gives the full variable domain: KAGVTQTPRYLIKTRGQQVTLSCSPISGHRSVSWYQQTPGQGLQFLFEYFSETQRNKGNFPGRFSGRQFSNSRSEMNVSTLELGDSALYLCASSPPHRYRDTGELFFGEGSRLTVL.